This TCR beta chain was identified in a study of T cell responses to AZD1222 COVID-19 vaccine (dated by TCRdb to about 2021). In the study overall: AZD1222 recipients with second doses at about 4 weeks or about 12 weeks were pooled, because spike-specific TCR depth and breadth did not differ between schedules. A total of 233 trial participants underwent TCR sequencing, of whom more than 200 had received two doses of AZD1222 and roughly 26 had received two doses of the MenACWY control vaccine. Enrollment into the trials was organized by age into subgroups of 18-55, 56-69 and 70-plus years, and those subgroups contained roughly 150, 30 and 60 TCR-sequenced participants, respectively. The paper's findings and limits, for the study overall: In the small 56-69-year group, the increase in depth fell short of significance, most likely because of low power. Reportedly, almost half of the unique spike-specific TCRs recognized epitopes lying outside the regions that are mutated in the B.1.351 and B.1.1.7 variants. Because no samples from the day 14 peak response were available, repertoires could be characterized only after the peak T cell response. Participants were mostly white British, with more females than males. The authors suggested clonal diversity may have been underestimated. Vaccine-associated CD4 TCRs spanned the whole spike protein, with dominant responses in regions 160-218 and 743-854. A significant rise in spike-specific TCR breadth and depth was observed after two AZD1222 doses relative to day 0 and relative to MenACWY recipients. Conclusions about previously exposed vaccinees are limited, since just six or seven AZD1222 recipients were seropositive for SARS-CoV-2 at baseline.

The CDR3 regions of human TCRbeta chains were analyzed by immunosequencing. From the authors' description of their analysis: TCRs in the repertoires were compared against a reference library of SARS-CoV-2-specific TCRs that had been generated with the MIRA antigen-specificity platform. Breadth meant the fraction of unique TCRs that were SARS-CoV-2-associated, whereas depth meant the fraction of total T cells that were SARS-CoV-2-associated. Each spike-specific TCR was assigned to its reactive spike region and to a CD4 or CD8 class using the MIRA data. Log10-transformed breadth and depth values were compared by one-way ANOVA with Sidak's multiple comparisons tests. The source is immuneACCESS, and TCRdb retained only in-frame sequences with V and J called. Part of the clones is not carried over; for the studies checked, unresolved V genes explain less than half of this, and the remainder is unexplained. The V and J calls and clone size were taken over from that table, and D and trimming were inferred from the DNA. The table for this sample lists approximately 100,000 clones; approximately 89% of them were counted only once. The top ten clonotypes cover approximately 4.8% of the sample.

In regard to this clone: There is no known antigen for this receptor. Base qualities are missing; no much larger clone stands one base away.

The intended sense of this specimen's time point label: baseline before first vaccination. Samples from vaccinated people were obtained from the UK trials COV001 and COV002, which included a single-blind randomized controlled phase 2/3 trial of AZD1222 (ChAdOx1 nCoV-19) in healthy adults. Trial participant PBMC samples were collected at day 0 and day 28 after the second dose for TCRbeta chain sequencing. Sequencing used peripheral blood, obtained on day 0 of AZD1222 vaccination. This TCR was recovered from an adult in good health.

The CDR3 here reads CAITPGPSGGLSSYEQYF. At the DNA level, the sequence is TGTGCCATCACCCCCGGCCCTAGCGGGGGTTTAAGCTCCTACGAGCAGTACTTC. Rearrangement joined TRBV10-3 to TRBJ2-7; the junction holds 10 bases that match TRBD2. The CDR3 runs 18 residues from the cysteine to the phenylalanine. The CDR3 DNA has 54 bases and is translated from base 1. For this chain, trimming is 7 bases at the V end and 0 bases at the J end, and the number of junction bases without a gene match is 15. CDR1 ENHRY and CDR2 SYGVKD were looked up in the germline V gene.